This record covers a single TCR beta chain. Its recognized antigen is unknown. Qualities for individual bases were not recorded, and no much larger clone is one base off. This sample was included in a study of OX40 agonist ivuxolimab in advanced cancers. Broadly, across the study: Ivuxolimab was a fully human IgG2 agonistic monoclonal antibody targeting the costimulatory receptor OX40 (CD134). Peripheral TCRbeta sequencing aimed to test whether ivuxolimab altered TCR sequence diversity and caused clonal T-cell expansion. Intravenous ivuxolimab was administered to patients every 2 weeks at six dose levels: 0.01, 0.1, 0.3, 1.5, 3 and 10 mg/kg. Prior anti-PD-1, anti-PD-L1 or anti-CTLA-4 therapy was permitted, and less than 45% of dose-escalation patients had received checkpoint inhibitors. The paper reports the monotherapy dose-escalation portion (N ≈ 50 patients) of the phase I ivuxolimab trial. Of the approximately 50 dose-escalation patients, hepatocellular carcinoma was present in 19, melanoma in approximately 15, renal cell carcinoma in 9 and head and neck cancer in 9. A male proportion of approximately 83% and a mean age of approximately 55 years, ranging from 23 to 79, were recorded for the dose-escalation cohort. Partial responses occurred in three dose-escalation patients: two with cutaneous melanoma and one with hepatocellular carcinoma. The paper's findings and limits, for the study overall: Low levels of normalized T-cell clonal expansion were also seen in some patients who did not respond. At doses from 0.1 to 3.0 mg/kg, clonal expansion was seen in both CD4+ and CD8+ blood T cells between baseline and week 6. In the 0.1-3.0 mg/kg groups, partial responders were among the patients with the lowest normalized peripheral clonal expansion, particularly in CD8+ T cells. After ivuxolimab, expanded clones were on average more numerous among CD8+ T cells than among CD4+ T cells. Which antigens the clonally expanded peripheral T cells were specific for was not determined.

Genomic DNA was isolated from the sorted cells so that the TCRbeta CDR3 region could be sequenced. TCRbeta CDR3 regions were sequenced using the immunoSEQ Assay. The table comes from immuneACCESS by way of TCRdb, which keeps in-frame sequences with V and J called. Part of the clones is missing from these tables; in studies checked, under half for an unresolved V gene and the rest for unknown reasons. This sample has around 18,000 clones in its table, and roughly 91% of those were observed once. The top ten constitute approximately 49% of the sample. For CDR1 and CDR2, the germline V gene lists SGHVS and FQNEAQ. V loses 4 bases, J loses 4 bases, and the germline ends lie 10 bases apart. The CDR3 measures 14 amino acids from cysteine to phenylalanine. The entry retains the CDR3 DNA only, 42 bases that are in frame from base 1. The trial excluded patients who had a history of autoimmune disease or were on systemic immunosuppression. Peripheral blood for TCR sequencing was collected from all dose cohorts at baseline, on cycle 4 day 1, and on cycle 7 day 1. Samples were obtained from an open-label, multicenter, first-in-human phase I dose-escalation trial of ivuxolimab. Adults with locally advanced or metastatic melanoma, renal cell carcinoma, hepatocellular carcinoma or head and neck squamous cell carcinoma were enrolled in the trial. CD4+ and CD8+ T cells were sorted separately from peripheral blood before TCR sequencing.

The chain links TRBV7-8 with TRBJ2-2; the D gene lacks a confident call. The input for sequencing was CD4+ or CD8+ T cells sorted from blood, taken in a trial of the OX40 agonist ivuxolimab. The sequence came from an adult with an advanced solid tumor such as melanoma, head and neck, liver or kidney cancer. The CDR3 has the sequence CASSYTSSTGELFF. The bases read TGTGCCAGCAGCTACACAAGCAGCACCGGGGAGCTGTTTTTT.